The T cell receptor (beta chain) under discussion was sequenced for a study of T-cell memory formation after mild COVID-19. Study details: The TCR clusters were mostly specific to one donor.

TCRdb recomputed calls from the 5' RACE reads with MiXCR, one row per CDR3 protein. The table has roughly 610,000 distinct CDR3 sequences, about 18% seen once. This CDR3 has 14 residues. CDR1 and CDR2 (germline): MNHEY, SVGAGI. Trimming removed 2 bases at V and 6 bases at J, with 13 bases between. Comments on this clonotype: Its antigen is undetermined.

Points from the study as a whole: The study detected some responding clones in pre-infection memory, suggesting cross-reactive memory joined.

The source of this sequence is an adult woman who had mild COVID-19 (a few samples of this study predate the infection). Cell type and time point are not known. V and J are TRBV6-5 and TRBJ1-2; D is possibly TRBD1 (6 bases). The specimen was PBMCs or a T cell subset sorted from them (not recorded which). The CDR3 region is CASSYGGDTNGYTF. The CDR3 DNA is TGTGCCAGCAGTTACGGTGGGGACACTAATGGCTACACCTTC.